Presented here are 15 T cell receptor beta chains from one specimen sequenced in a study of T cells in women clearing cervical HPV infection. Repertoires were generated with immunoSEQ multiplex PCR, while TCRdb's copy carries only in-frame clones and drops some. The listing contains about 25,000 clones. The sample consisted of blood buffy coat. Every receptor here comes from a woman between 18 and 70 years old with a cervical HPV16 infection that either progressed to CIN3+ or cleared (not recorded which).

About this clone itself: The CDR3 end lies 3 residues beyond the end of the read and is filled in from the germline J gene. The genes are TRBV6-2 or TRBV6-3 and TRBJ1-2; D is perhaps TRBD1 (5 bases). The CDR3 consists of 15 residues. V lost 6 bases, J lost 5 bases, and 19 bases lay in between. Germline V gene sequence: CDR1 MNHEY, CDR2 SVGEGT. Incomplete CDR3 DNA: TGTGCCAGCAGATATGACAGCCCCAAACCTTATGGC. Translating it yields CASRYDSPKPYG. The full CDR3 protein is CASRYDSPKPYGYTF.

In regard to this clone: With the read ending 3 residues before the CDR3 end, the germline J gene is used to fill in that end. The chain recombines TRBV12-3 or TRBV12-4 with TRBJ1-1; D is possibly TRBD1 (6 bases). With 3 bases removed from V and 4 bases from J, the gap between germline ends came to 12 bases. The CDR3 extends over 14 amino acids. The CDR3 DNA, read in part, is TGTGCCAGCAGTTTCGGGGGGCCCGGCACTGAA. This codes for CASSFGGPGTE. The entire CDR3 protein reads CASSFGGPGTEAFF.

As concerns this clone: The CDR3 end lies 3 residues beyond the end of the read and is filled in from the germline J gene. The V and J genes are TRBV19 and TRBJ1-4; 7 nucleotides agree with TRBD1. Germline V CDR1 and CDR2: LNHDA, SQIVND (reference sequence). J was trimmed by 3 bases and V by 5 bases; bases with no gene match: 3. The CDR3 loop spans 14 amino acids. The CDR3 loop is CASSGGGSNEKLFF. The covered CDR3 bases are TGTGCCAGTAGTGGAGGGGGCTCTAATGAAAAA. The whole variable domain, remainder taken from reference TRBV19 and TRBJ1-4, is DGGITQSPKYLFRKEGQNVTLSCEQNLNHDAMYWYRQDPGQGLRLIYYSQIVNDFQKGDIAEGYSVSREKKESFPLTVTSAQKNPTAFYLCASSGGGSNEKLFFGSGTQLSVL.

Notes on this clone: From the germline J gene comes the end of the CDR3, since the read stops 3 residues before it. The rearrangement joins TRBV9 to TRBJ1-6; no clear D. V lost 2 bases and J 7 bases, leaving 13 bases between the germline ends. This CDR3 comprises 15 residues. Germline V lookup: CDR1 SGDLS, CDR2 YYNGEE. The CDR3 is CASSVTEAANSPLHF. Incomplete CDR3 DNA: TGTGCCAGCAGCGTGACGGAGGCGGCGAATTCACCC.

Of note for this clone: Read coverage stops 3 residues before the CDR3 terminus; the germline J gene supplies the remainder. J is TRBJ2-3 and V is TRBV7-9; 12 nucleotides align to TRBD1. After removal of 5 bases from V and 6 bases from J, the junction contained 6 bases not matched to a gene. Germline CDR1 reads SEHNR; CDR2 reads FQNEAQ (reference sequence). The CDR3 has 15 amino acids. CDR3 bases read: TGTGCCAGCAGCGTCTTGGGACAGGGGGCTGATACG. Its protein is CASSVLGQGADT. The whole CDR3 protein reads CASSVLGQGADTQYF.

Regarding this clone: Germline is not matched at one junction end, which may reflect a read error. With the read ending 3 residues before the CDR3 end, the germline J gene is used to fill in that end. This chain links TRBV7-7 with TRBJ2-5; possibly TRBD2 for D (5 bases). This CDR3 is built from 14 residues. The germline CDR1 and CDR2 sequences are SSHAT and FNYEAQ (reference sequence). CDR3 DNA (partial): TGTGCTAGCAGCCTTACTAGTTCCGGCGAGACC. This codes for CASSLTSSGET. The whole CDR3 protein is CASSLTSSGETQYF. Combining the CDR3 with reference TRBV7-7 and TRBJ2-5 gives the whole variable domain GAGVSQSPRYKVTKRGQDVTLRCDPISSHATLYWYQQALGQGPEFLTYFNYEAQPDKSGLPSDRFSAERPEGSISTLTIQRTEQRDSAMYRCASSLTSSGETQYFGPGTRLLVL.

On this clone itself: The read gets to within 3 residues of the CDR3 end, and the germline J gene fills in the rest. This chain connects TRBV20-1 to TRBJ1-5; 8 bases agree with TRBD1. In germline, CDR1 is DFQATT, CDR2 SNEGSKA (reference sequence). After removal of 6 bases from V and 8 bases from J, the junction contained 15 bases not matched to a gene. The CDR3 runs 15 residues. CDR3 amino acids: CSALRRGHDWEPQHF. The covered CDR3 bases are TGCAGTGCCCTCCGCAGGGGGCACGATTGGGAGCCC.

In regard to this clone: Read sequence stops 3 residues before the CDR3 end, and the germline J gene provides the missing end. The J gene is TRBJ1-2, the V gene TRBV6-2 or TRBV6-3; 7 bases fit TRBD1. The CDR3 has 14 amino acids. Germline values: CDR1 MNHEY, CDR2 SVGEGT. CDR3 loop: CASSLRDSALDYTF. CDR3 bases read: TGTGCCAGCAGCCTCCGGGACAGTGCTCTCGAC.

About this clone itself: The CDR3 is cut off 3 residues early in the read; its end comes from the germline J gene. This chain links TRBV6-2 or TRBV6-3 with TRBJ2-1, with D perhaps TRBD1 (6 bases). V lost 8 bases and J lost 3, with 11 bases in between. The V gene's germline CDR1 is MNHEY and CDR2 SVGEGT. CDR3 length: 13 amino acids. Partial CDR3 DNA: TGTGCCAGCCAACGGACAGTCTACAATGAG. It translates to CASQRTVYNE. The whole CDR3 is CASQRTVYNEQFF.

As regards this clone: The read ends 3 residues before the CDR3 terminus; that terminus is restored from the germline J gene. This chain joins TRBV4-2 and TRBJ2-5; 7 nucleotides agree with TRBD1. The V segment lost 2 bases and the J segment 7 bases; nucleotides outside the gene matches: 7. This CDR3 is built from 14 residues. The V gene's germline CDR1 is LGHNA and CDR2 YNFKEQ. CDR3 bases read: TGTGCCAGCAGCCAAATCGACCCAGGGGGGACC. It translates to CASSQIDPGGT. The full CDR3 protein is CASSQIDPGGTQYF.

About this clone itself: The read terminates 3 residues ahead of where the CDR3 ends, so the germline J gene completes it. This rearrangement joins TRBV5-1 to TRBJ1-2; D may be TRBD1 (5 bases). Trimming pared 2 bases from V and 3 bases from J, leaving 8 bases between. The CDR3 contains 13 residues. CDR1 and CDR2 (germline): SGHRS, YFSETQ. The DNA read from the CDR3 is TGCGCCAGCAGCTTCGACAGTTACTATGGC. Translating gives CASSFDSYYG. The CDR3 in its entirety is CASSFDSYYGYTF.

This chain's CDR3 is CASRWDSATGELFF. Incomplete CDR3 DNA: TGTGCCAGCAGGTGGGACAGCGCAACCGGGGAG. The chain is built from TRBV5-4 and TRBJ2-2; 7 nucleotides match TRBD1. The read ends 3 residues early relative to the CDR3; the germline J gene fills the gap. The CDR3 is made up of 14 amino acids. CDR1 and CDR2 from the germline V gene are SGHNT and YYREEE (reference sequence). V lost 5 bases, J lost 5 bases, and 6 bases stayed unmatched. Full variable domain (remainder filled in from reference TRBV5-4 and TRBJ2-2): ETGVTQSPTHLIKTRGQQVTLRCSSQSGHNTVSWYQQALGQGPQFIFQYYREEENGRGNFPPRFSGLQFPNYSSELNVNALELDDSALYLCASRWDSATGELFFGEGSRLTVL.

On this clone: The read falls 3 residues short of the CDR3 end, and the missing part is taken from the germline J gene. V and J are TRBV19 and TRBJ2-7, with 7 nucleotides matching TRBD1. The CDR3 covers 15 residues. With V trimmed by 6 bases and J by 2 bases, 10 bases remained unmatched. From germline, CDR1 is LNHDA and CDR2 SQIVND (reference sequence). The CDR3 loop reads CASSTPGTDPYEQYF. Partial CDR3 DNA: TGTGCCAGTAGCACACCCGGGACAGATCCCTACGAG.

Remarks on this clone: The read halts 3 residues ahead of the CDR3 end, with the missing end drawn from the germline J gene. The chain carries TRBV18 and TRBJ1-1; 10 bases map to TRBD1. CDR1 is KGHSH, CDR2 LQKENI, per germline. CDR3 length equals 14 residues. CDR3 DNA (partial): TGTGCCAGCTCAGCGGACAGGGGGGACTACGAG. This encodes CASSADRGDYE. The whole CDR3 reads CASSADRGDYEAFF.

Details on this clone: The CDR3 goes on 3 residues after the read ends, and that part is filled in from the germline J gene. The V call is TRBV5-4, the J call TRBJ1-1; D is unresolved. Germline lookup yields CDR1 SGHNT and CDR2 YYREEE (reference sequence). CDR3 size: 12 residues. The CDR3 spells CASSQEGSGAFF. Partial CDR3 DNA: TGTGCCAGCAGCCAGGAAGGCTCAGGA.